A single sample is the source of the 16 T cell receptor beta chains below, sequenced in a study of blood T cell repertoires in COVID-19. Method: immunoSEQ multiplex PCR; TCRdb's copy keeps in-frame clones and lacks some. The sample records roughly 48,000 clones, around four fifths being singletons. The sample consisted of peripheral blood. The origin of the receptors is a human donor in a cohort sampled during active COVID-19.

The genes are TRBV27 and TRBJ2-1; no definite D call. V lost 5 bases, J lost 3 bases, and 17 bases lay in between. The CDR3 loop spans 16 amino acids. CDR1 and CDR2 (germline): MNHEY, SMNVEV (reference sequence). This chain's CDR3 is CASSPSSGLGYNEQFF. The CDR3 DNA follows: TGTGCCAGCAGTCCCAGCTCGGGTTTAGGCTACAATGAGCAGTTCTTC.

The rearrangement uses TRBV5-1 and TRBJ2-7; D might be TRBD2 (5 bases). This CDR3 is built from 11 residues. Germline loops: CDR1 SGHRS, CDR2 YFSETQ. V lost 6 bases and J lost 6, with 10 bases in between. The CDR3 reads CASTGTAEQYF. For the CDR3, the DNA is TGCGCCAGCACGGGAACGGCCGAGCAGTACTTC.

The rearrangement uses TRBV2 and TRBJ2-2; 8 positions match TRBD2. V was clipped by 8 bases and J by 1 base; unmatched bases: 3. Germline lookup yields CDR1 SNHLY and CDR2 FYNNEI. The CDR3 spans 14 residues. The CDR3 DNA is TGTGCCAGCGCCCTAGCGGGGAACACCGGGGAGCTGTTTTTT. It encodes CASALAGNTGELFF.

The chain combines TRBV2 with TRBJ1-3; TRBD1 matches at 7 bases. With V trimmed by 2 bases and J by 2 bases, 3 bases remained unmatched. CDR1 and CDR2 from the germline V gene are SNHLY and FYNNEI. The CDR3 spans 15 residues. The CDR3 bases are TGTGCCAGCAGTGAAACTAGGGGGCCTGGAAACACCATATATTTT. It specifies CASSETRGPGNTIYF.

Here the CDR3 DNA reads TGTGCCAGCAGCTTAGGCGGGGGGGCAAACAATGAGCAGTTCTTC. Translation: CASSLGGGANNEQFF. The rearrangement links TRBV7-9 to TRBJ2-1; 9 bases align to TRBD2. Germline V lookup: CDR1 SEHNR, CDR2 FQNEAQ (reference sequence). The CDR3 is 15 residues long. Germline trimming cut 1 base from V and 5 bases from J; bases unmatched to any gene: 3.

The rearrangement uses TRBV5-1 and TRBJ1-1, with D unclear. Trimming took 1 base from V and 2 from J, leaving 9 bases between them. In germline, CDR1 is SGHRS, CDR2 YFSETQ. CDR3 length: 14 amino acids. CDR3 in amino acids: CASSLKGVNTEAFF. CDR3 in DNA: TGCGCCAGCAGCTTGAAAGGAGTTAACACTGAAGCTTTCTTT.

In its sample, this clone was seen a few times. The chain recombines TRBV18 with TRBJ1-6; TRBD1 matches at 12 bases. The germline V gene has CDR1 KGHSH and CDR2 LQKENI. The V and J ends lost 6 bases and 6 bases, in that order; junction bases with no gene match: 6. The CDR3 contains 16 residues. The CDR3 DNA sequence: TGTGCCAGCTCTCTCGGGACAGGGGGCAGTAATTCACCCCTCCACTTT. Protein: CASSLGTGGSNSPLHF.

The rearrangement uses TRBV6-6 and TRBJ2-7; D uncertain. Germline CDR1 MNHNY, CDR2 SVGAGI (reference sequence). This CDR3 has 14 residues. Trimming shortened V by 2 bases and J by 4 bases, and 12 bases separated the two germline ends. The CDR3 sequence is CASSYLSGWYEQYF. The DNA for the CDR3 is TGTGCCAGCAGTTACCTATCGGGTTGGTACGAGCAGTACTTC.

The chain uses TRBV19 and TRBJ2-1; tentatively, D is TRBD2 (5 bases). Deletions cut 0 bases from V and 4 bases from J, with 10 bases between. The germline CDR1 and CDR2 sequences are LNHDA and SQIVND (reference sequence). CDR3 length: 15 residues. The CDR3 loop reads CASSIEAVLYNEQFF. The CDR3 nucleotides are TGTGCCAGTAGTATAGAAGCGGTTTTGTACAATGAGCAGTTCTTC.

The gene calls are TRBV4-1 and TRBJ2-7; the D gene is possibly TRBD2 (7 bases). CDR1 MGHRA and CDR2 YSYEKL come from the germline V gene. The CDR3 has 17 residues. V shed 0 bases and J shed 2 bases, with 17 bases lying between them. The CDR3 nucleotides read TGCGCCAGCAGCCAAGACTCATGGGGGGGGGCCACCTACGAGCAGTACTTC. It codes for CASSQDSWGGATYEQYF.

The V gene is TRBV29-1, the J gene TRBJ1-2; D perhaps matches TRBD1 (5 bases). From germline, CDR1 is SQVTM and CDR2 ANQGSEA. The CDR3 loop spans 14 amino acids. The V end lost 4 bases, the J end lost 4 bases, and 16 bases lay between the germline ends. The CDR3 region has the DNA TGCAGCGTTGGTTCTTGGGGGGGTACCTATGGCTACACCTTC. The encoded protein is CSVGSWGGTYGYTF.

The chain employs TRBV19 and TRBJ1-6; 7 nucleotides agree with TRBD1. Germline V gene sequence: CDR1 LNHDA, CDR2 SQIVND (reference sequence). CDR3 length: 15 residues. The ends lost 5 bases at V and 5 bases at J; junction bases unmatched: 6. The CDR3 protein is CASSPPGTDNSPLHF. As DNA, the CDR3 is TGTGCCAGTAGTCCTCCCGGGACAGATAATTCACCCCTCCACTTT.

This rearrangement joins TRBV5-1 to TRBJ2-7; 8 bases are shared with TRBD2. The CDR3 consists of 15 residues. V shed 0 bases, J shed 0 bases, and the junction held 2 bases outside the gene matches. Germline-derived CDR1 and CDR2 are SGHRS and YFSETQ. The CDR3 sequence: CASSLGGGPSYEQYF. CDR3 sequence (DNA): TGCGCCAGCAGCTTGGGCGGGGGGCCCTCCTACGAGCAGTACTTC.

This clone was detected only once. This chain uses TRBV7-3 with TRBJ2-2; D possibly corresponds to TRBD2 (6 bases). Trimming removed 5 bases at V and 1 base at J, with 14 bases between. Germline V gene lookup returns CDR1 SGHTA and CDR2 FQGTGA. The CDR3 contains 16 residues. CDR3 protein: CASSVLAAKNTGELFF. CDR3 nucleotide sequence: TGTGCCAGCAGCGTCTTAGCGGCGAAGAACACCGGGGAGCTGTTTTTT.

This clone was counted at least ten times. V is TRBV24-1 and J is TRBJ2-7; unclear D gene. Germline lookup yields CDR1 KGHDR and CDR2 SFDVKD. The CDR3 has 13 amino acids. Trimming cost V 0 bases and J 3 bases, with 5 bases left between them. The CDR3 region has the DNA TGTGCCACCAGTGATTTGGAGCACTACGAGCAGTACTTC. It is translated as CATSDLEHYEQYF.

The chain recombines TRBV10-2 with TRBJ2-3; possible D gene TRBD2, 5 bases. Trimming stripped 4 bases from V and 6 bases from J, with 8 bases between. The CDR3 consists of 12 residues. Per germline, CDR1 WSHSY and CDR2 SAAADI. The CDR3 reads CASSGRGDTQYF. The CDR3 bases are TGCGCCAGCAGTGGGCGAGGGGATACGCAGTATTTT.